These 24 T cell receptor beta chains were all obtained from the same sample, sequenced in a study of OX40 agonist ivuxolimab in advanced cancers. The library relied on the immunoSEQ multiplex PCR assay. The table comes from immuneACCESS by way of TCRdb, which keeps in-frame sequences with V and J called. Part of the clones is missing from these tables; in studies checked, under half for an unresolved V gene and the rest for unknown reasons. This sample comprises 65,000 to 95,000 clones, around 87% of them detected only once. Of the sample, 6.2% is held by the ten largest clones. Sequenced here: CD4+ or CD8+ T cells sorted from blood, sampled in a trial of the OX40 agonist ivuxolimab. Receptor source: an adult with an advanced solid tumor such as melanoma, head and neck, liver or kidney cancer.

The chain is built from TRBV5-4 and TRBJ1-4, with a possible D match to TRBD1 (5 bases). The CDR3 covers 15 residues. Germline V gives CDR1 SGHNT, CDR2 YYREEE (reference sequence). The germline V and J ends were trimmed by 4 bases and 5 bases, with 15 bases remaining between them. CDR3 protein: CASSLSTGGNEKLFF. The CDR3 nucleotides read TGTGCCAGCAGCCTATCGACGGGGGGGAATGAAAAACTGTTTTTT. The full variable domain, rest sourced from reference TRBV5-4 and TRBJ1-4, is ETGVTQSPTHLIKTRGQQVTLRCSSQSGHNTVSWYQQALGQGPQFIFQYYREEENGRGNFPPRFSGLQFPNYSSELNVNALELDDSALYLCASSLSTGGNEKLFFGSGTQLSVL.

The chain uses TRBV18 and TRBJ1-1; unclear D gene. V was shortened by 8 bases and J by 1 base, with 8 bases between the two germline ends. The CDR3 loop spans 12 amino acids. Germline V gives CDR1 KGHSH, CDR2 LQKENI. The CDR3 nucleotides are TGTGCCAGCCCATGGAAGAACACTGAAGCTTTCTTT. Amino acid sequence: CASPWKNTEAFF.

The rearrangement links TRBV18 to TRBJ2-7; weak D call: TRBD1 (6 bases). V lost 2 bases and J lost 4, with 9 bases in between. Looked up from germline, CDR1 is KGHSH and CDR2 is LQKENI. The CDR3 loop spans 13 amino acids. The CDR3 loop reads CASSPTQGYEQYF. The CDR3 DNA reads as TGTGCCAGCTCACCAACTCAGGGGTACGAGCAGTACTTC. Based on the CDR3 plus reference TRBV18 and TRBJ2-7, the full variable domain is NAGVMQNPRHLVRRRGQEARLRCSPMKGHSHVYWYRQLPEEGLKFMVYLQKENIIDESGMPKERFSAEFPKEGPSILRIQQVVRGDSAAYFCASSPTQGYEQYFGPGTRLTVT.

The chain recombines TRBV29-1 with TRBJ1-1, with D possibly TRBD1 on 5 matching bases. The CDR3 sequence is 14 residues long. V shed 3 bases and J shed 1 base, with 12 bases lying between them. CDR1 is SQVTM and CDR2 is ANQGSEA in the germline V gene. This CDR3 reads CSVDRGGANTEAFF. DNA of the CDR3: TGCAGCGTTGACCGGGGAGGGGCGAACACTGAAGCTTTCTTT.

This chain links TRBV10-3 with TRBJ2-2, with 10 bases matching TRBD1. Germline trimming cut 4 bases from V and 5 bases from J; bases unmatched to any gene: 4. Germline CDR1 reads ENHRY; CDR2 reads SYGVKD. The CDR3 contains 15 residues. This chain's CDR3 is CAISAGGQGTGELFF. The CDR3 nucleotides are TGTGCCATCAGTGCCGGGGGACAGGGGACCGGGGAGCTGTTTTTT.

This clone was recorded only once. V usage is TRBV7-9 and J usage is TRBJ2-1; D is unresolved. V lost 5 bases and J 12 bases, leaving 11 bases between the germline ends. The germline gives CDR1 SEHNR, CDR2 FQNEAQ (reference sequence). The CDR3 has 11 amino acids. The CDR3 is CASSPWVAQFF. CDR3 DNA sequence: TGTGCCAGCAGCCCCTGGGTAGCGCAGTTCTTC.

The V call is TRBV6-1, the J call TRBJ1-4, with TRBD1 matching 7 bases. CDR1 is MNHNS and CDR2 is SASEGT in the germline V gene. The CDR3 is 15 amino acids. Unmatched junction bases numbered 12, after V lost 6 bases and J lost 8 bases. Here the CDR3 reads CASSYRTGQGEKLFF. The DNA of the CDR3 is TGTGCCAGCAGCTACCGGACAGGCCAAGGAGAAAAACTGTTTTTT.

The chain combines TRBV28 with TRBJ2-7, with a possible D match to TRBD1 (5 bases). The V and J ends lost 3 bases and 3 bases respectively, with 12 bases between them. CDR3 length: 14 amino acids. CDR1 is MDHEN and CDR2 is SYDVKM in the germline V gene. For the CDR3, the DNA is TGTGCCAGCAGTTTGCCAGGGTGGGGCTACGAGCAGTACTTC. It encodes CASSLPGWGYEQYF.

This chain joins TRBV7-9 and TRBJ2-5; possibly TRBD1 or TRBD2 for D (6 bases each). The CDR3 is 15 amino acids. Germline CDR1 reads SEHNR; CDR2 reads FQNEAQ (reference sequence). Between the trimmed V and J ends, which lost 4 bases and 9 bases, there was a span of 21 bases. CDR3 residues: CASSSLSGGPRSQYF. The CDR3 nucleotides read TGTGCCAGCAGCTCCCTCTCCGGGGGCCCGAGATCCCAGTACTTC. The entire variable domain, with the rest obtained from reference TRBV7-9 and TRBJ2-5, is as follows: DTGVSQNPRHKITKRGQNVTFRCDPISEHNRLYWYRQTLGQGPEFLTYFQNEAQLEKSRLLSDRFSAERPKGSFSTLEIQRTEQGDSAMYLCASSSLSGGPRSQYFGPGTRLLVL.

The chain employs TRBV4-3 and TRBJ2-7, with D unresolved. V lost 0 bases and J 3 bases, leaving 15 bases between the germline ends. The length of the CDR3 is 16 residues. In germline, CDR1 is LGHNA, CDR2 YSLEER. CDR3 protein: CASSQEMGNSFYEQYF. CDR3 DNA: TGCGCCAGCAGCCAAGAAATGGGGAATAGTTTCTACGAGCAGTACTTC.

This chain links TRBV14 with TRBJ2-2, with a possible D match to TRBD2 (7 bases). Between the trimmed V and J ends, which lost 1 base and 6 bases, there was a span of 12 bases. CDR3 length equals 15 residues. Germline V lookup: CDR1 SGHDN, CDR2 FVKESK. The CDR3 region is CASSQANGGPGELFF. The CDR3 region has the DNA TGTGCCAGCAGCCAAGCTAACGGGGGGCCCGGGGAGCTGTTTTTT.

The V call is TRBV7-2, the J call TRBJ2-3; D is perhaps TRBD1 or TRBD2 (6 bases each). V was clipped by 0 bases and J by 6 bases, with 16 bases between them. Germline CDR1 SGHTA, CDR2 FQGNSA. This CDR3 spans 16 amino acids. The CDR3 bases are TGTGCCAGCAGCTTAGCCGGGGGCACCCAGGGCGATACGCAGTATTTT. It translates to CASSLAGGTQGDTQYF.

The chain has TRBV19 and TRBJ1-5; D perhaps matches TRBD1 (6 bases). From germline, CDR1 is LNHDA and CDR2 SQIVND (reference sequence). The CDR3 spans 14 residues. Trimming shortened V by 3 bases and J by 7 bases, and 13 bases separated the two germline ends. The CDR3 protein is CASSIMQGRQPQHF. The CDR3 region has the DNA TGTGCCAGTAGTATCATGCAGGGGAGACAGCCCCAGCATTTT.

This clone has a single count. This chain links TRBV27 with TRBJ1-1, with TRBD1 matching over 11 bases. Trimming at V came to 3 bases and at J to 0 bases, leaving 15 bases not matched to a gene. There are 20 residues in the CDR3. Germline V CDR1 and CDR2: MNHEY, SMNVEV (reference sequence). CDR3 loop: CASSLSGTGGVSGMNTEAFF. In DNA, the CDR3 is TGTGCCAGCAGTTTGTCCGGGACAGGGGGAGTAAGTGGCATGAACACTGAAGCTTTCTTT.

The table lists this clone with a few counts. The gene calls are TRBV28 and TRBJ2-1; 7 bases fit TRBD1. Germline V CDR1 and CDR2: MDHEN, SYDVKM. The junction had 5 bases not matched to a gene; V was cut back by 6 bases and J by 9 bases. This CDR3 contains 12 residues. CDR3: CASSQQGTEQFF. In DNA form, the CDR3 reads TGTGCCAGCAGCCAACAGGGGACTGAGCAGTTCTTC.

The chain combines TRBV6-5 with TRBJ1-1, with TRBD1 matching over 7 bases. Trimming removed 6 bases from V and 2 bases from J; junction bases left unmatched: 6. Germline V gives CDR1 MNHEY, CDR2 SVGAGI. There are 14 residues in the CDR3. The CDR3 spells CASRGGTANTEAFF. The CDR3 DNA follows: TGTGCCAGCAGGGGGGGGACAGCCAACACTGAAGCTTTCTTT.

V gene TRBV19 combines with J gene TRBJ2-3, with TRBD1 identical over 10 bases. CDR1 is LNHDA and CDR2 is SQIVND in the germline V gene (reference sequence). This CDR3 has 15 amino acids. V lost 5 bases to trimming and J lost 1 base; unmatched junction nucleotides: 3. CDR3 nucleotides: TGTGCCAGTAGTCCCGGACAGGGGGGCACAGATACGCAGTATTTT. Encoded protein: CASSPGQGGTDTQYF.

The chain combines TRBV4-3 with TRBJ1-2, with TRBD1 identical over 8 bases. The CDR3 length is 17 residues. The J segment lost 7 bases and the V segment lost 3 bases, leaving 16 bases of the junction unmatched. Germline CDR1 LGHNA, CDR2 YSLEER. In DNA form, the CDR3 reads TGCGCCAGCAGCCAGACTCTGCCGGGACAGGCCTTGGGTGGCTACACCTTC. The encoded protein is CASSQTLPGQALGGYTF.

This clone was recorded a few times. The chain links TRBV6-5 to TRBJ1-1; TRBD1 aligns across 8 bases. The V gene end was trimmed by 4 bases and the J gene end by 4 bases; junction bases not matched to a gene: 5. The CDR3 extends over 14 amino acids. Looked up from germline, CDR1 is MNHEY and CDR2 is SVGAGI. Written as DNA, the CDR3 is TGTGCCAGCAGTTCCACAGGGGGAGTCACTGAAGCTTTCTTT. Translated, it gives CASSSTGGVTEAFF.

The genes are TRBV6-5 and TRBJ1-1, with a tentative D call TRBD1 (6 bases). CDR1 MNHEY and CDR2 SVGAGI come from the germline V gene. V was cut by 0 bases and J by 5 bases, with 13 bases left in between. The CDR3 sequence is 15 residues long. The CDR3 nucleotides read TGTGCCAGCAGTTACTCACCCGGGGGCGGAACTGAAGCTTTCTTT. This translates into CASSYSPGGGTEAFF.

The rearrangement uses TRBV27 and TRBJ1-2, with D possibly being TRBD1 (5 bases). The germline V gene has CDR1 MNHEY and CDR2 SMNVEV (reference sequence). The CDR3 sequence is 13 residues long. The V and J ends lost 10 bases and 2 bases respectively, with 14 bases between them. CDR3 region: CATRDPGNYGYTF. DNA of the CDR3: TGTGCCACCCGGGACCCGGGGAACTATGGCTACACCTTC.

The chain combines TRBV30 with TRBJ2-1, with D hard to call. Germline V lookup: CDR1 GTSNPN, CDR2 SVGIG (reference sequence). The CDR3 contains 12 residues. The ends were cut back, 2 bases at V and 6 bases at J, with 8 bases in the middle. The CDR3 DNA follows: TGTGCCTGGAGTCGCGGCATCAATGAGCAGTTCTTC. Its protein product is CAWSRGINEQFF. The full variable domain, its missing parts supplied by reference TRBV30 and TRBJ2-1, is SQTIHQWPATLVQPVGSPLSLECTVEGTSNPNLYWYRQAAGRGLQLLFYSVGIGQISSEVPQNLSASRPQDRQFILSSKKLLLSDSGFYLCAWSRGINEQFFGPGTRLTVL.

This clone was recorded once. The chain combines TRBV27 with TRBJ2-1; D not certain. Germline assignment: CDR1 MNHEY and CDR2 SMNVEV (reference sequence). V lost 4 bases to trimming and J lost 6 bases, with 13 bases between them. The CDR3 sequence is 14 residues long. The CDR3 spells CASSSVGWVNEQFF. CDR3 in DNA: TGTGCCAGCAGTTCGGTCGGATGGGTCAATGAGCAGTTCTTC.

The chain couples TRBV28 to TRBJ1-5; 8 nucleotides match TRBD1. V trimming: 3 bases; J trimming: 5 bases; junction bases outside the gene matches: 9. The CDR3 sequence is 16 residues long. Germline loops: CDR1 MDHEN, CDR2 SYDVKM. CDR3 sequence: CASSLRGWTGHQPQHF. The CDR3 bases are TGTGCCAGCAGTTTGAGGGGCTGGACAGGGCATCAGCCCCAGCATTTT.